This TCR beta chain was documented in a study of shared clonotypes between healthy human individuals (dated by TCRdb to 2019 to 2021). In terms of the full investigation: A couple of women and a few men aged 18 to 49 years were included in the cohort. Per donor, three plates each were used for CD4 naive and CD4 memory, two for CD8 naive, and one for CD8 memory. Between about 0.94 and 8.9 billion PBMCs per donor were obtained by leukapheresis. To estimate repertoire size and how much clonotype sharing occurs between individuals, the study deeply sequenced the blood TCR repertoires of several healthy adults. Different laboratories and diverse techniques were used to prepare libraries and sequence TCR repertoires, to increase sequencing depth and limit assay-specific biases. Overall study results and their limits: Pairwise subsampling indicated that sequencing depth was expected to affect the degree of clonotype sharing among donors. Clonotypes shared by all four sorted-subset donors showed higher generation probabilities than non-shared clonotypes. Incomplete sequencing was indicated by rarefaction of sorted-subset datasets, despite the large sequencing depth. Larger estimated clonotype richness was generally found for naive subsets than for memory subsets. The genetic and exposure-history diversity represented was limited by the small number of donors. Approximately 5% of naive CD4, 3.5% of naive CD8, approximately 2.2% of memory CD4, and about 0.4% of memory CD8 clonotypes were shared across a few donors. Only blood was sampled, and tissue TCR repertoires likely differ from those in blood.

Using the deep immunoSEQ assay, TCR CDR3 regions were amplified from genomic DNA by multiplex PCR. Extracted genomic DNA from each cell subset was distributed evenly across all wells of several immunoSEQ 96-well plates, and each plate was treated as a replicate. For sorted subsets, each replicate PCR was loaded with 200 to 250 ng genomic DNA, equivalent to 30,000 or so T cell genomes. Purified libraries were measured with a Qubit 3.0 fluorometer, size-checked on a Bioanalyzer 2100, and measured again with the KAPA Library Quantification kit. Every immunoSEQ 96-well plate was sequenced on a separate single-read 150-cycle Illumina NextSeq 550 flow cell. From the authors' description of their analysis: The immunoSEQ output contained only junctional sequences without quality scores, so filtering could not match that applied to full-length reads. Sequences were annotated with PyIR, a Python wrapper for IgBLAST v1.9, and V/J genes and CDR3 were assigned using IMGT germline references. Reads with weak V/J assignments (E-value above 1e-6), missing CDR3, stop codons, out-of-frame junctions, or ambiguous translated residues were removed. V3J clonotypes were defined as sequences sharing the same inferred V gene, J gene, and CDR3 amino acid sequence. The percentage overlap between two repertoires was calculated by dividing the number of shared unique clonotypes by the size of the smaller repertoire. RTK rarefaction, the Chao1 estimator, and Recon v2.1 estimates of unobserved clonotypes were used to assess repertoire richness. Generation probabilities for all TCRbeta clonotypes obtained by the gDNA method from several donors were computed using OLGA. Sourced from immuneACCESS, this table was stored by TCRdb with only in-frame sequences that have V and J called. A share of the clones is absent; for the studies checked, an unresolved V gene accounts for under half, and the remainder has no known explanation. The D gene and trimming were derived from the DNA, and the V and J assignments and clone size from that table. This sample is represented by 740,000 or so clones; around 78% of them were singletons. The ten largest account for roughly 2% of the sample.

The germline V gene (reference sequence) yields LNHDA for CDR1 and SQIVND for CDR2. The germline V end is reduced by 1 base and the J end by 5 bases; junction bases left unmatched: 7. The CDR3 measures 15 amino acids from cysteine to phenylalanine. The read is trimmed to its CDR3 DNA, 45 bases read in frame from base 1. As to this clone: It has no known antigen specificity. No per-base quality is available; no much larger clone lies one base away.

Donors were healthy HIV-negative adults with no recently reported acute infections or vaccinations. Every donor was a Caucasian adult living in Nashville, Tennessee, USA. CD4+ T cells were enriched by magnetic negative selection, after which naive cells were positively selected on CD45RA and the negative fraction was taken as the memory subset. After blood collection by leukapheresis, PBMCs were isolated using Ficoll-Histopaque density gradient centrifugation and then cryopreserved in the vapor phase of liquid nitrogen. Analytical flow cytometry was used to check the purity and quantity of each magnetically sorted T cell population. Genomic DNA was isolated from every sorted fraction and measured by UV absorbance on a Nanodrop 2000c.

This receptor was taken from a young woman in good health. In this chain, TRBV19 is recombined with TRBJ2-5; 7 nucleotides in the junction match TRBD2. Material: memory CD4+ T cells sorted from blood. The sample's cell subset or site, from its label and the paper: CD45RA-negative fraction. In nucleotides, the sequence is TGTGCCAGTAGTATAGTGGGGGGGTTTTTGGAGACCCAGTACTTC. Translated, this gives CASSIVGGFLETQYF.